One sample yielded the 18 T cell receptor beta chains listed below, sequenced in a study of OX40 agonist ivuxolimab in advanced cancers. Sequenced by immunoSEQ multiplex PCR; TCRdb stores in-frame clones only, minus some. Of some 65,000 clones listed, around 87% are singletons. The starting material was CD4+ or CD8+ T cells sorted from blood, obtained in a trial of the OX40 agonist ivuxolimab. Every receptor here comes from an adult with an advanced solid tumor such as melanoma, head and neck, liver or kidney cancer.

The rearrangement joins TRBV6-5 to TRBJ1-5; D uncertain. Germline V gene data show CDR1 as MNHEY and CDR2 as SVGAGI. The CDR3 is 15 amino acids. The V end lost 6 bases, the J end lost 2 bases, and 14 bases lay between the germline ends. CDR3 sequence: CASSPYTGGNQPQHF. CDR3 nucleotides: TGTGCCAGCAGCCCCTATACTGGGGGCAATCAGCCCCAGCATTTT.

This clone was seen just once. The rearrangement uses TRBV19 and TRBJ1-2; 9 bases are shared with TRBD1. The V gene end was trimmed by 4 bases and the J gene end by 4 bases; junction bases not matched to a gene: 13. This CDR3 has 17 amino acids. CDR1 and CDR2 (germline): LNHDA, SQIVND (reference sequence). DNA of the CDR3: TGTGCCAGTAGTAGGCGACCGGGACAGGGACTTGGCTATGGCTACACCTTC. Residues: CASSRRPGQGLGYGYTF.

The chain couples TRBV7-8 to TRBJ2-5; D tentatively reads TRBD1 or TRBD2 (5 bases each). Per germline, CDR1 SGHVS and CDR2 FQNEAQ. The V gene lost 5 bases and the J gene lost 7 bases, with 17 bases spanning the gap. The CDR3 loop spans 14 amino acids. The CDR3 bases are TGTGCCAGCAGCCCTGCCCGGGGCCGGGGGACCCAGTACTTC. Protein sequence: CASSPARGRGTQYF.

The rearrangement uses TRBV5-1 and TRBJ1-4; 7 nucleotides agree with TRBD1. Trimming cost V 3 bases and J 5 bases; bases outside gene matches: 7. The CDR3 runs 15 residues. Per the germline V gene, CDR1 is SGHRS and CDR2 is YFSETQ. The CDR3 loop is CASSSSRGRNEKLFF. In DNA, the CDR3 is TGCGCCAGCAGCTCCTCAAGGGGGCGCAATGAAAAACTGTTTTTT.

The CDR3: CASRERASGGYNEQFF. The CDR3 region has the DNA TGTGCCAGCCGAGAGAGGGCTAGCGGGGGCTACAATGAGCAGTTCTTC. The genes are TRBV7-2 and TRBJ2-1, with 10 bases aligning to TRBD2. V shed 8 bases, J shed 3 bases, and the junction held 10 bases outside the gene matches. This CDR3 is 16 amino acids long. In germline, CDR1 is SGHTA, CDR2 FQGNSA. The entire variable domain, with the rest obtained from reference TRBV7-2 and TRBJ2-1, is as follows: GAGVSQSPSNKVTEKGKDVELRCDPISGHTALYWYRQSLGQGLEFLIYFQGNSAPDKSGLPSDRFSAERTGGSVSTLTIQRTQQEDSAVYLCASRERASGGYNEQFFGPGTRLTVL.

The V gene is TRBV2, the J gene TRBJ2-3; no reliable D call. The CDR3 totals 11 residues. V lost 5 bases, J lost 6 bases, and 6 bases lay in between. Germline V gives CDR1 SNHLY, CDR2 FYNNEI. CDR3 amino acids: CASSLKDTQYF. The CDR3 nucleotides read TGTGCCAGCAGTCTTAAGGATACGCAGTATTTT.

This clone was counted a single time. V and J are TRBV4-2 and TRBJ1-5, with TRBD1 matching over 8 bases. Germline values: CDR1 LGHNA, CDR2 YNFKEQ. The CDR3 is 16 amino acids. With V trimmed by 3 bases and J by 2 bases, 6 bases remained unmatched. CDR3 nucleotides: TGTGCCAGCAGCCAGGAAGACAGGGGTGGCAATCAGCCCCAGCATTTT. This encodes CASSQEDRGGNQPQHF.

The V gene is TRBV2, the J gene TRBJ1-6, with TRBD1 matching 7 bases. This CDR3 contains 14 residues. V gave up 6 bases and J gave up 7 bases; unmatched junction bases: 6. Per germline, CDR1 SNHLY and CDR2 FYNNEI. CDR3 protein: CASRATGTNSPLHF. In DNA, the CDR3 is TGTGCCAGCAGGGCGACAGGGACCAATTCACCCCTCCACTTT.

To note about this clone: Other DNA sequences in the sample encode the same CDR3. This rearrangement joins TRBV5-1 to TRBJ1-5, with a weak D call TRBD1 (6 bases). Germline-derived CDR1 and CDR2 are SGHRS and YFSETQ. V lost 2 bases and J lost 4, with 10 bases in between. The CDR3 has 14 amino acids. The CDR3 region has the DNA TGCGCCAGCAGCTTAACAGGGCCGAATCAGCCCCAGCATTTT. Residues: CASSLTGPNQPQHF. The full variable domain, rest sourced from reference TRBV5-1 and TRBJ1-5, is KAGVTQTPRYLIKTRGQQVTLSCSPISGHRSVSWYQQTPGQGLQFLFEYFSETQRNKGNFPGRFSGRQFSNSRSEMNVSTLELGDSALYLCASSLTGPNQPQHFGDGTRLSIL.

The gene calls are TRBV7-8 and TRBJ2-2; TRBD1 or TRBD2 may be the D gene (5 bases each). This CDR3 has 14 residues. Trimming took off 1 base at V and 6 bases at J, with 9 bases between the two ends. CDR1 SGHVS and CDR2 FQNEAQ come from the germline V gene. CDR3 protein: CASSLVWGPGELFF. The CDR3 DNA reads TGTGCCAGCAGCTTAGTATGGGGACCCGGGGAGCTGTTTTTT. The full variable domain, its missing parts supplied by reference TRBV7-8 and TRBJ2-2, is GAGVSQSPRYKVAKRGQDVALRCDPISGHVSLFWYQQALGQGPEFLTYFQNEAQLDKSGLPSDRFFAERPEGSVSTLKIQRTQQEDSAVYLCASSLVWGPGELFFGEGSRLTVL.

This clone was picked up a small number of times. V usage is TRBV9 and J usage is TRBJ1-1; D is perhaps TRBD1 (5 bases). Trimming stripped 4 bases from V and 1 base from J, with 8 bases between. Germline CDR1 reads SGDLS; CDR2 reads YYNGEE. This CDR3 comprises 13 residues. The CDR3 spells CASSLTGNTEAFF. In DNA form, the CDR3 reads TGTGCCAGCAGCCTAACAGGGAACACTGAAGCTTTCTTT.

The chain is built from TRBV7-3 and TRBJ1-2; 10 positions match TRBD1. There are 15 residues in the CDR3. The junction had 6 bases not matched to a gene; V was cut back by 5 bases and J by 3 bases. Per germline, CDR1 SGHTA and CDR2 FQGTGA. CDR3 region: CASSPGDRGDYGYTF. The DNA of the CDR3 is TGTGCCAGCAGCCCGGGGGACAGGGGAGACTATGGCTACACCTTC.

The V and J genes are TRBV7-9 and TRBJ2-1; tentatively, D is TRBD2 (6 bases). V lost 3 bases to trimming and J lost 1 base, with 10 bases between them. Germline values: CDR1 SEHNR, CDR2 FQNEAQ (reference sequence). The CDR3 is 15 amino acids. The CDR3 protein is CASSFPGTSYNEQFF. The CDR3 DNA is TGTGCCAGCAGCTTCCCCGGGACTTCCTACAATGAGCAGTTCTTC. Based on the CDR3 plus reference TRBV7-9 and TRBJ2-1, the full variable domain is DTGVSQNPRHKITKRGQNVTFRCDPISEHNRLYWYRQTLGQGPEFLTYFQNEAQLEKSRLLSDRFSAERPKGSFSTLEIQRTEQGDSAMYLCASSFPGTSYNEQFFGPGTRLTVL.

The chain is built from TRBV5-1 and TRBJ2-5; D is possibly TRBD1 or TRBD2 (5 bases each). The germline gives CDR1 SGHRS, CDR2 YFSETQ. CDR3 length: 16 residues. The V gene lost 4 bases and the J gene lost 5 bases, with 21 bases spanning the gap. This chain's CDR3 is CASSLDTPIRGETQYF. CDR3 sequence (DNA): TGCGCCAGCAGCCTGGACACCCCGATCAGAGGGGAGACCCAGTACTTC.

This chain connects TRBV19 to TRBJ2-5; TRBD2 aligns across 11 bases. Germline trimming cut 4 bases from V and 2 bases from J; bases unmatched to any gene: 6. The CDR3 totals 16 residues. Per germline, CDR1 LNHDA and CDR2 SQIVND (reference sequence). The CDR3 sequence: CASSTTTSGVQETQYF. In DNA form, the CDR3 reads TGTGCCAGTAGTACCACGACTAGCGGGGTTCAAGAGACCCAGTACTTC.

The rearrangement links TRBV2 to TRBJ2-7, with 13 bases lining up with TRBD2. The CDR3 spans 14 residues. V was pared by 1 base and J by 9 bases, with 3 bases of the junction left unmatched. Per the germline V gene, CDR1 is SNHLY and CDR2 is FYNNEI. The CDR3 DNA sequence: TGTGCCAGCAGTGAAGGGGGACTAGCGGGGCGGCAGTACTTC. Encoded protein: CASSEGGLAGRQYF.

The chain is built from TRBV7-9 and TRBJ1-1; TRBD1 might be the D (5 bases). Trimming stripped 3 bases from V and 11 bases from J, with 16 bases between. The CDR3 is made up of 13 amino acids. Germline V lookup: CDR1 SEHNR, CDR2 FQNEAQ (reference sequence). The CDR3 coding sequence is TGTGCCAGCAGCTTGCAGGGACTCCTTCGGGCTTTCTTT. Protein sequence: CASSLQGLLRAFF.

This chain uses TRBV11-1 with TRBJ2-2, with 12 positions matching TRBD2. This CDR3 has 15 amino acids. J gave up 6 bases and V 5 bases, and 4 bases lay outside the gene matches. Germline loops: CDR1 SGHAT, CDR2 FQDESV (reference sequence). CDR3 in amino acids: CASSRRTSGAGELFF. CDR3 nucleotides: TGTGCCAGCAGCCGAAGGACTAGCGGGGCCGGGGAGCTGTTTTTT. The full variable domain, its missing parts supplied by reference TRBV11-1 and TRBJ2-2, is EAEVAQSPRYKITEKSQAVAFWCDPISGHATLYWYRQILGQGPELLVQFQDESVVDDSQLPKDRFSAERLKGVDSTLKIQPAELGDSAMYLCASSRRTSGAGELFFGEGSRLTVL.